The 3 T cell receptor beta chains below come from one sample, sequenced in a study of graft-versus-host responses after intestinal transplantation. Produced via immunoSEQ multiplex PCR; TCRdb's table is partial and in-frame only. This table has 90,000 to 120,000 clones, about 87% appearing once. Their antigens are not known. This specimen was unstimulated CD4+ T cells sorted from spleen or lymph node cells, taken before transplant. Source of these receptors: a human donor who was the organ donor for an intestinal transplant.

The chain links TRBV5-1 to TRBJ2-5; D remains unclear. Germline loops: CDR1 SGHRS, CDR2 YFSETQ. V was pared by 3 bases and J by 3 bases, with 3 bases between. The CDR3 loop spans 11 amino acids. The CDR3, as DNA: TGCGCCAGCAGCTCTAAAGAGACCCAGTACTTC. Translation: CASSSKETQYF.

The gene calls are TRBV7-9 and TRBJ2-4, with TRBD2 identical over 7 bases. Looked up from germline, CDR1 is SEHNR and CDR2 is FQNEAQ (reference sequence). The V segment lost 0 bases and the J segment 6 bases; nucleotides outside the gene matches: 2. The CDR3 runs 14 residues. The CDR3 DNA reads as TGTGCCAGCAGCTTAGCGGGGGAGGGAAACATTCAGTACTTC. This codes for CASSLAGEGNIQYF.

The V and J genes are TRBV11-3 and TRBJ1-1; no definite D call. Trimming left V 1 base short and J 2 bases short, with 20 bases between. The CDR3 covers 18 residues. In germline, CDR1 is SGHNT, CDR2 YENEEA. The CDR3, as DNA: TGTGCCAGCAGCTTAGCGGGCTGGTGGCAGGAAAAAAACACTGAAGCTTTCTTT. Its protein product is CASSLAGWWQEKNTEAFF. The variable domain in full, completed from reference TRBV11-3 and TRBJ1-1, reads EAGVVQSPRYKIIEKKQPVAFWCNPISGHNTLYWYLQNLGQGPELLIRYENEEAVDDSQLPKDRFSAERLKGVDSTLKIQPAELGDSAVYLCASSLAGWWQEKNTEAFFGQGTRLTVV.